The clone carrying this TCR beta chain showed up just a few times. This sample is part of a study of T-cell reconstitution after alpha-beta-depleted transplantation in children. Library preparation (for TCRbeta) was performed with unique molecular identifiers. From the PCR reads, TCRdb called clonotypes with MiXCR, one entry per CDR3 protein. The data show 450,000 to 550,000 distinct CDR3 sequences, roughly 11% seen once. V lost 4 bases, J lost 6 bases, and 11 bases stayed unmatched. Germline V gives CDR1 MNHEY, CDR2 SVGEGT. CDR3 size: 18 residues. The sample in question was PBMCs, mostly from graft donor cells, obtained 180 days after TCRalphabeta/CD19-depleted stem cell transplant. V is TRBV6-2 or TRBV6-3 and J is TRBJ2-1, with TRBD2 identical over 14 bases. This TCR was sampled from a female patient aged 2 to 10 who had a stem cell transplant for aplastic anemia, so the T cells may come from the graft donor. Written as DNA, the CDR3 is TGTGCCAGCAGTTCGCCGGGACAGGGGACTAGCGGGGGCAATGAGCAGTTCTTC. Translation gives CASSSPGQGTSGGNEQFF.